A single sample gave rise to the 27 T cell receptor beta chains below, sequenced in a study of T cells in Graves' hyperthyroidism and ophthalmopathy. Regions amplified from RNA transcripts were the TCR beta CDR3 regions. TCR CDR3 regions were first amplified by RT-PCR with HTBI primers. TCRdb reanalysed the multiplex PCR reads using MiXCR and keeps one entry per CDR3 protein. This table has 400,000 to 550,000 distinct CDR3 sequences, under 15% appearing once. Material for sequencing was blood. Every receptor here comes from a woman between 18 and 30 years old with Graves' hyperthyroidism.

This clonotype was seen ten or more times. The J gene is TRBJ2-7, the V gene TRBV20-1; TRBD1 or TRBD2 may be the D gene (5 bases each). Trimming removed 1 base from V and 0 bases from J, with 13 bases in between. There are 15 residues in the CDR3. Germline CDR1 is DFQATT and CDR2 is SNEGSKA (reference sequence). This chain's CDR3 is CSARGGSNPSYEQYF. The CDR3 DNA is TGCAGTGCTAGAGGGGGGTCTAACCCCTCCTACGAGCAGTACTTC.

This clonotype came up many times. The chain joins TRBV2 to TRBJ2-5, with 14 bases lining up with TRBD2. Germline V gene sequence: CDR1 SNHLY, CDR2 FYNNEI. CDR3 length: 18 residues. The ends lost 4 bases at V and 5 bases at J; junction bases unmatched: 12. The CDR3 region is CASSGPTLTSGREETQYF. In DNA form, the CDR3 reads TGTGCCAGCAGTGGCCCGACTTTGACTAGCGGGAGGGAGGAGACCCAGTACTTC. Full variable domain (rest looked up from reference TRBV2 and TRBJ2-5): EPEVTQTPSHQVTQMGQEVILRCVPISNHLYFYWYRQILGQKVEFLVSFYNNEISEKSEIFDDQFSVERPDGSNFTLKIRSTKLEDSAMYFCASSGPTLTSGREETQYFGPGTRLLVL.

Only a few counts were recorded for this clonotype. The rearrangement links TRBV19 to TRBJ2-7, with D tentatively TRBD2 (6 bases). V was shortened by 4 bases and J by 7 bases, with 14 bases between the two germline ends. The CDR3 is 13 amino acids. The germline V gene encodes CDR1 LNHDA and CDR2 SQIVND (reference sequence). CDR3 in DNA: TGTGCCAGTAGTAAGGGTCGGGCGGGGGAGCAGTACTTC. It specifies CASSKGRAGEQYF.

This clonotype has a handful of counts. The chain is built from TRBV27 and TRBJ1-6; no firm D call. Trimming removed 5 bases from V and 10 bases from J, with 9 bases in between. This CDR3 region has 12 residues. Germline loops: CDR1 MNHEY, CDR2 SMNVEV (reference sequence). CDR3 loop: CASSRVGSPLHF. In DNA, the CDR3 is TGTGCCAGCAGTCGGGTAGGGTCACCCCTCCACTTT.

Ten or more counts support this clonotype. The chain recombines TRBV2 with TRBJ2-3; D remains ambiguous. Germline CDR1 SNHLY, CDR2 FYNNEI. This CDR3 contains 13 residues. V was shortened by 5 bases and J by 4 bases, with 10 bases between the two germline ends. The CDR3 nucleotides read TGTGCCAGCAGTCCCCTAACGGCAGATACGCAGTATTTT. Translation: CASSPLTADTQYF.

At least ten counts were recorded for this clonotype. This sequence joins TRBV6-1 and TRBJ1-5; D gene uncertain. CDR3 length: 15 residues. In germline, CDR1 is MNHNS, CDR2 SASEGT. Trimming cost V 4 bases and J 7 bases, with 17 bases left between them. The CDR3 protein is CASSVGQALGQPQHF. DNA of the CDR3: TGTGCCAGCAGTGTTGGGCAGGCCCTCGGGCAGCCCCAGCATTTT.

The J gene is TRBJ2-1, the V gene TRBV6-2 or TRBV6-3; TRBD1 agrees at 12 bases. The CDR3 covers 19 residues. Trimming took 6 bases from V and 4 from J; bases not matched to a gene: 16. Germline CDR1 is MNHEY and CDR2 is SVGEGT. The CDR3 here is CASSRDRGQSGRDYNEQFF. The CDR3 nucleotides are TGTGCCAGCAGCCGGGACAGGGGGCAGAGCGGGAGGGATTACAATGAGCAGTTCTTC.

In this sample, this clonotype turned up many times. The chain employs TRBV3-1 and TRBJ2-2; the D gene could be TRBD1 or TRBD2 (5 bases each). The CDR3 runs to 18 residues. V lost 4 bases to trimming and J lost 4 bases, with 22 bases between them. Germline assignment: CDR1 LGHDT and CDR2 YNNKEL (reference sequence). The chain's CDR3 is CASSRGVGDRQPTGELFF. DNA for the CDR3: TGTGCCAGCAGCCGGGGCGTGGGAGACAGACAACCCACCGGGGAGCTGTTTTTT.

Only a few counts were recorded for this clonotype. This sequence may be a read error, since a much larger clone differs from it by one base. V usage is TRBV19 and J usage is TRBJ1-1, with D hard to call. CDR3 size: 14 residues. Germline assignment: CDR1 LNHDA and CDR2 SQIVND (reference sequence). CDR3 sequence reads: CTSSMGSVGTEAFF. The DNA for the CDR3 is TGTACCAGTAGTATGGGGTCCGTCGGCACTGAAGCTTTCTTT.

V usage is TRBV20-1 and J usage is TRBJ2-5, with D perhaps matching TRBD1 or TRBD2 (5 bases each). The germline V gene encodes CDR1 DFQATT and CDR2 SNEGSKA (reference sequence). The V gene lost 8 bases and the J gene lost 5 bases, with 18 bases spanning the gap. This CDR3 spans 13 amino acids. CDR3 sequence: CSPGLVGVETQYF. DNA of the CDR3: TGCAGTCCAGGGCTAGTGGGAGTTGAGACCCAGTACTTC.

As for this clonotype: This may stem from a read error, because a much larger clone lies one nucleotide away. This chain links TRBV3-1 with TRBJ2-7; D might be TRBD2 (6 bases). The CDR3 has 13 amino acids. CDR1 and CDR2 from the germline V gene are LGHDT and YNNKEL (reference sequence). The CDR3 DNA sequence: TGTACCAGCAGCCCCCATACCCGGGAGGAGCAGTACTTC. Translating it yields CTSSPHTREEQYF.

This clonotype appeared many times. CDR3 sequence reads: CASSARDRGLNTEAFF. Written as DNA, the CDR3 is TGTGCCAGCAGTGCTAGGGATCGGGGGCTGAACACTGAAGCTTTCTTT. The chain is built from TRBV6-1 and TRBJ1-1, with D maybe TRBD1 (6 bases). The V end lost 4 bases, the J end lost 0 bases, and 15 bases lay between the germline ends. Looked up from germline, CDR1 is MNHNS and CDR2 is SASEGT. The CDR3 runs 16 residues.

This clonotype was seen at least ten times. The chain links TRBV12-3 or TRBV12-4 to TRBJ1-1; a possible D gene is TRBD1 (6 bases). V lost 6 bases and J 5 bases, leaving 22 bases between the germline ends. The CDR3 covers 16 residues. CDR3 sequence (DNA): TGTGCCAGCAGACCTTTACTGGGACACCCGGGAACTGAAGCTTTCTTT. It yields the protein CASRPLLGHPGTEAFF.

This clonotype was observed many times. CDR3 bases: TGCGCCAGCAGCAACCCAGCGGGAGGGATCACAGATACGCAGTATTTT. Amino acid sequence: CASSNPAGGITDTQYF. The chain is built from TRBV5-1 and TRBJ2-3, with 10 nucleotides matching TRBD2. From germline, CDR1 is SGHRS and CDR2 YFSETQ. The V gene end was trimmed by 4 bases and the J gene end by 2 bases; junction bases not matched to a gene: 7. The CDR3 has 16 residues. The entire variable domain, with the rest obtained from reference TRBV5-1 and TRBJ2-3, is as follows: KAGVTQTPRYLIKTRGQQVTLSCSPISGHRSVSWYQQTPGQGLQFLFEYFSETQRNKGNFPGRFSGRQFSNSRSEMNVSTLELGDSALYLCASSNPAGGITDTQYFGPGTRLTVL.

In regard to this clonotype: A much larger clone sits a single nucleotide away, making a read error possible. J is TRBJ1-4 and V is TRBV2; D remains ambiguous. The V gene's germline CDR1 is SNHLY and CDR2 FYNNEI. The CDR3 runs to 12 residues. The CDR3 sequence: CANSEGQEKLFF. The DNA for the CDR3 is TGTGCCAACAGTGAAGGGCAAGAAAAACTGTTTTTT.

The V call is TRBV30, the J call TRBJ2-3, with unresolved D. Trimming took 3 bases from V and 4 from J, leaving 14 bases between them. Germline V gene lookup returns CDR1 GTSNPN and CDR2 SVGIG (reference sequence). The CDR3 covers 14 residues. This CDR3 reads CAWSQLESPDTQYF. The CDR3 nucleotides are TGTGCCTGGAGCCAGCTAGAATCCCCAGATACGCAGTATTTT.

This chain joins TRBV3-1 and TRBJ2-3; D is unclear. Germline V gene data show CDR1 as LGHDT and CDR2 as YNNKEL (reference sequence). With 1 base removed from V and 7 bases from J, the gap between germline ends came to 12 bases. The CDR3 has 14 amino acids. The CDR3 DNA follows: TGTGCCAGCAGCCAAGCACCCAACCCCAATACGCAGTATTTT. Translation gives CASSQAPNPNTQYF.

This clonotype was observed at least ten times. The chain has TRBV6-1 and TRBJ2-3; TRBD1 matches at 7 bases. V lost 6 bases, J lost 0 bases, and 3 bases stayed unmatched. There are 14 residues in the CDR3. CDR1 MNHNS and CDR2 SASEGT come from the germline V gene. The CDR3 coding sequence is TGTGCCAGCAGACCGGGACAGAGCACAGATACGCAGTATTTT. This codes for CASRPGQSTDTQYF.

The genes are TRBV27 and TRBJ2-7; 7 nucleotides line up with TRBD2. The J segment lost 7 bases and the V segment lost 2 bases, leaving 8 bases of the junction unmatched. This CDR3 is built from 14 residues. Germline values: CDR1 MNHEY, CDR2 SMNVEV (reference sequence). CDR3 sequence reads: CASSLAGVLREQYF. The CDR3 DNA sequence: TGTGCCAGCAGTTTAGCGGGAGTACTTAGGGAGCAGTACTTC.

At least ten counts were recorded for this clonotype. J is TRBJ2-7 and V is TRBV2, with D unresolved. The CDR3 runs 12 residues. V lost 2 bases and J 5 bases, leaving 7 bases between the germline ends. Germline V CDR1 and CDR2: SNHLY, FYNNEI. This chain's CDR3 is CASSEMVHEQYF. CDR3 nucleotides: TGTGCCAGCAGTGAAATGGTCCACGAGCAGTACTTC.

The table lists this clonotype with a few counts. V and J are TRBV29-1 and TRBJ1-1, with D possibly being TRBD1 (5 bases). The CDR3 is 12 residues long. The V and J ends lost 6 bases and 2 bases respectively, with 10 bases between them. The germline V gene has CDR1 SQVTM and CDR2 ANQGSEA. The CDR3 loop is CSVPQGNTEAFF. The CDR3 DNA reads TGCAGCGTCCCGCAGGGAAACACTGAAGCTTTCTTT.

The chain links TRBV19 to TRBJ1-4, with D perhaps matching TRBD1 (6 bases). This CDR3 is built from 14 residues. CDR1 and CDR2 (germline): LNHDA, SQIVND (reference sequence). Trimming stripped 5 bases from V and 5 bases from J, with 12 bases between. The CDR3 sequence: CASSPGQRNEKLFF. Here the CDR3 DNA reads TGTGCCAGTAGTCCCGGACAGCGGAATGAAAAACTGTTTTTT.

The table lists this clonotype with a few counts. For the CDR3, the DNA is TGTGCCAGCAGTGAAATTAGTTTCTACGAGCAGTACGTC. This gives the protein CASSEISFYEQYV. The chain links TRBV6-1 to TRBJ2-7; D call uncertain. V was cut by 2 bases and J by 3 bases, with 8 bases left in between. The CDR3 is 13 amino acids. Germline V gene lookup returns CDR1 MNHNS and CDR2 SASEGT.

The chain's CDR3 is CASSIKMGLAGGPYEQYV. The CDR3, as DNA: TGTGCCAGTAGTATAAAAATGGGACTAGCGGGAGGGCCCTACGAGCAGTACGTC. The chain combines TRBV19 with TRBJ2-7; TRBD2 aligns across 16 bases. V gave up 2 bases and J gave up 2 bases; unmatched junction bases: 6. From germline, CDR1 is LNHDA and CDR2 SQIVND (reference sequence). The length of the CDR3 is 18 residues.

This clonotype was recorded many times. The chain employs TRBV27 and TRBJ2-1; TRBD2 is a possible D gene (6 bases). Trimming took off 1 base at V and 10 bases at J, with 20 bases between the two ends. Germline-derived CDR1 and CDR2 are MNHEY and SMNVEV (reference sequence). This CDR3 is 16 amino acids long. The CDR3 reads CASSLFSPPRDWEQFF. The CDR3 nucleotides are TGTGCCAGCAGTTTATTTAGCCCTCCGAGGGACTGGGAGCAGTTCTTC.

This clonotype has a count of ten or more. This sequence joins TRBV2 and TRBJ1-1; D ambiguous. Trimming took 7 bases from V and 2 from J, leaving 11 bases between them. The CDR3 extends over 13 amino acids. Germline values: CDR1 SNHLY, CDR2 FYNNEI. The DNA for the CDR3 is TGTGCCAGCAATCAGAAGCCTAACACTGAAGCTTTCTTT. Translating it yields CASNQKPNTEAFF. Full variable domain (outside the CDR3, taken from reference TRBV2 and TRBJ1-1): EPEVTQTPSHQVTQMGQEVILRCVPISNHLYFYWYRQILGQKVEFLVSFYNNEISEKSEIFDDQFSVERPDGSNFTLKIRSTKLEDSAMYFCASNQKPNTEAFFGQGTRLTVV.

This clonotype showed up many times. The chain recombines TRBV11-3 with TRBJ2-1, with D uncertain. The germline CDR1 and CDR2 sequences are SGHNT and YENEEA. CDR3 length equals 14 residues. Deletions cut 0 bases from V and 4 bases from J, with 7 bases between. CDR3 coding DNA: TGTGCCAGCAGCTTAGAGAGTCCTTACAATGAGCAGTTCTTC. This sequence encodes CASSLESPYNEQFF.